This TCR beta chain was identified during a study of blood T cell repertoires in COVID-19. The repertoire was sequenced with immunoSEQ multiplex PCR; TCRdb's copy has only in-frame clones and lacks some. This sample has approximately 150,000 clones, with around 80% found just once. In its sample, this clone was seen once. The CDR3 has 14 residues. Germline CDR1 and CDR2: GTSNPN and SVGIG (reference sequence). V shed 5 bases, J shed 0 bases, and the junction held 3 bases outside the gene matches. The gene calls are TRBV30 and TRBJ1-3; 8 bases are a match to TRBD1. This receptor was identified in a man aged 60-69 years with acute or convalescent COVID-19. Sequenced input: peripheral blood. The CDR3 DNA reads as TGTGCCTGGGACAGGGGCCTCTCTGGAAACACCATATATTTT. It specifies CAWDRGLSGNTIYF.